Sequencing of this T cell receptor (beta chain) was carried out in a study of cytomegalovirus exposure and HLA in healthy donors. Study-wide background: Within an early data release were tens of millions of unique TCRs drawn from HLA-typed donors. General study results and limits: Sequencing likely generated an artifact that appeared as a cluster of highly shared sequence variants. Prior analysis indicated that the majority of TCR beta V segments exhibited productivity approximately 90% or approximately 30% of the time. A few V segments could not be told apart, such as TRBV6-2 and TRBV6-3, and were left out.

With respect to this clone: The antigen remains unidentified.

A multiplex PCR was run with 60 Vbeta primers and 13 Jbeta primers. The table came from immunoSEQ multiplex PCR; TCRdb's copy has only in-frame clones and leaves some out. Seen here are under 100,000 clones, about 80% observed once, and the top ten hold 2% to 3%. The V end was cut by 0 bases, the J end by 4 bases, with 17 bases between. Per the germline V gene, CDR1 is SGHRS and CDR2 is YFSETQ. This CDR3 comprises 16 residues. This clonotype originated in a man younger than 40 in good health and CMV-seronegative. Material: PBMCs. The rearrangement uses TRBV5-1 and TRBJ2-7, with a weak D call TRBD1 (6 bases). DNA of the CDR3: TGCGCCAGCAGCTTGGGCCACAGGGTCTTGCAGTACGAGCAGTACTTC. Translated, it gives CASSLGHRVLQYEQYF.